These 32 T cell receptor beta chains share one sample of origin, sequenced in a study of graft-versus-host responses after intestinal transplantation. These receptors have no known antigen. TCRdb's copy holds only in-frame clones and misses some; the assay was immunoSEQ multiplex PCR. The top ten clones hold more than 0.35% of a sample with around 87,000 clones, 85% to 95% of them seen once. The sequencing used unstimulated CD8+ T cells sorted from spleen or lymph node cells, collected before transplant. These receptors were obtained from a human donor who was the organ donor for an intestinal transplant.

This chain joins TRBV7-8 and TRBJ2-7, with 8 bases aligning to TRBD2. The V segment lost 0 bases and the J segment 4 bases; nucleotides outside the gene matches: 5. Germline CDR1 reads SGHVS; CDR2 reads FQNEAQ. This CDR3 spans 15 amino acids. The CDR3 protein is CASSLARGGLYEQYF. For the CDR3, the DNA is TGTGCCAGCAGCTTAGCACGGGGGGGCCTGTACGAGCAGTACTTC.

The chain couples TRBV19 to TRBJ2-7, with D tentatively TRBD1 (6 bases). Germline-derived CDR1 and CDR2 are LNHDA and SQIVND (reference sequence). The ends were cut back, 4 bases at V and 3 bases at J, with 10 bases in the middle. CDR3 length: 13 residues. The CDR3 nucleotides are TGTGCCAGTAGTACAGGGGCCTACTACGAGCAGTACTTC. Residues: CASSTGAYYEQYF.

The rearrangement uses TRBV7-3 and TRBJ2-1; 8 bases map to TRBD2. The ends lost 4 bases at V and 5 bases at J; junction bases unmatched: 1. CDR1 and CDR2 (germline): SGHTA, FQGTGA. This CDR3 is built from 13 residues. DNA for the CDR3: TGTGCCAGCAGCTCGGGACTAGACAATGAGCAGTTCTTC. Its translation is CASSSGLDNEQFF.

The CDR3 bases are TGTGCCAGCAGCAAAGGTTCGACAGGGGGACTCCATAGCAATCAGCCCCAGCATTTT. It yields the protein CASSKGSTGGLHSNQPQHF. This chain joins TRBV21-1 and TRBJ1-5; the D segment call TRBD1 is taken from the table without a DNA check. TRBV21-1 is assigned pseudogene status. The CDR3 is 19 residues long.

The CDR3 sequence is CATHWGQGEAFF. CDR3 DNA sequence: TGTGCCACCCACTGGGGGCAGGGAGAAGCTTTCTTT. The V gene is TRBV28, the J gene TRBJ1-1; a possible D gene is TRBD1 (6 bases). The germline CDR1 and CDR2 sequences are MDHEN and SYDVKM. The CDR3 covers 12 residues. Trimming removed 10 bases at V and 8 bases at J, with 17 bases between.

The V gene is TRBV18, the J gene TRBJ2-7; 7 bases match TRBD2. CDR3 length equals 16 residues. CDR1 and CDR2 (germline): KGHSH, LQKENI. Losses at the gene ends were 1 base for V and 0 bases for J; bases not matched to a gene: 6. This CDR3 is CASSPLTGGGSYEQYF. The CDR3 DNA reads TGTGCCAGCTCACCACTAACGGGCGGGGGCTCCTACGAGCAGTACTTC.

The chain is built from TRBV18 and TRBJ1-5; D might be TRBD1 (5 bases). The V gene lost 3 bases and the J gene lost 2 bases, with 17 bases spanning the gap. The CDR3 runs 17 residues. CDR1 is KGHSH and CDR2 is LQKENI in the germline V gene. CDR3 sequence reads: CASSPAARVVGNQPQHF. CDR3 sequence (DNA): TGTGCCAGCTCACCGGCTGCCAGGGTGGTCGGCAATCAGCCCCAGCATTTT.

This clone showed up just a few times. This chain links TRBV28 with TRBJ2-2, with TRBD2 matching over 13 bases. V lost 3 bases to trimming and J lost 4 bases; unmatched junction nucleotides: 11. The length of the CDR3 is 19 residues. Germline V gene sequence: CDR1 MDHEN, CDR2 SYDVKM. The CDR3 coding sequence is TGTGCCAGCAGTTTCCCAACTAGCGGGGGGGCCCGGGCCACCGGGGAGCTGTTTTTT. Amino acids: CASSFPTSGGARATGELFF. The full variable domain, with the rest looked up from reference TRBV28 and TRBJ2-2, is DVKVTQSSRYLVKRTGEKVFLECVQDMDHENMFWYRQDPGLGLRLIYFSYDVKMKEKGDIPEGYSVSREKKERFSLILESASTNQTSMYLCASSFPTSGGARATGELFFGEGSRLTVL.

The chain couples TRBV2 to TRBJ1-1; D uncertain. The CDR3 runs 12 residues. The V and J ends lost 8 bases and 0 bases respectively, with 7 bases between them. Germline loops: CDR1 SNHLY, CDR2 FYNNEI. CDR3: CASQRVNTEAFF. The CDR3 region has the DNA TGTGCCAGCCAACGGGTGAACACTGAAGCTTTCTTT.

The chain combines TRBV7-2 with TRBJ2-3; 12 bases align to TRBD2. Germline values: CDR1 SGHTA, CDR2 FQGNSA. This CDR3 comprises 15 residues. Trimming took 4 bases from V and 5 from J; bases not matched to a gene: 4. The CDR3: CASSSSGGARDTQYF. CDR3 DNA: TGTGCCAGCAGCTCTAGCGGGGGGGCCAGAGATACGCAGTATTTT.

The chain has TRBV6-5 and TRBJ1-2, with TRBD1 matching 8 bases. V was pared by 6 bases and J by 10 bases, with 13 bases of the junction left unmatched. Germline CDR1 reads MNHEY; CDR2 reads SVGAGI. This CDR3 has 14 residues. The CDR3 DNA follows: TGTGCCAGCAGCCCGACCGGGACAGGATTCCTCTACACCTTC. This sequence encodes CASSPTGTGFLYTF.

The genes are TRBV16 and TRBJ2-3, with TRBD1 identical over 7 bases. Germline assignment: CDR1 KGHSY and CDR2 FQNENV. V trimming: 3 bases; J trimming: 2 bases; junction bases outside the gene matches: 5. The CDR3 loop spans 15 amino acids. The CDR3 here is CASSHLGQPTDTQYF. The CDR3 coding sequence is TGTGCCAGCAGCCATTTGGGACAGCCCACAGATACGCAGTATTTT.

This chain joins TRBV7-6 and TRBJ1-5, with 7 bases that match TRBD1. The ends lost 1 base at V and 6 bases at J; junction bases unmatched: 3. The CDR3 loop spans 14 amino acids. The germline V gene has CDR1 SGHVS and CDR2 FNYEAQ. In DNA form, the CDR3 reads TGTGCCAGCAGCTTAGGAGGGGGCGGTCAGCCCCAGCATTTT. This translates into CASSLGGGGQPQHF.

The chain combines TRBV5-6 with TRBJ2-7; D might be TRBD1 (5 bases). The V end lost 5 bases, the J end lost 1 base, and 10 bases lay between the germline ends. CDR1 and CDR2 from the germline V gene are SGHDT and YYEEEE. The CDR3 extends over 13 amino acids. The CDR3 sequence is CASRDRGSYEQYF. The CDR3 nucleotides read TGTGCCAGCAGAGACAGAGGTTCCTACGAGCAGTACTTC.

The chain is built from TRBV19 and TRBJ2-1; D may be TRBD2 (5 bases). Germline V gene data show CDR1 as LNHDA and CDR2 as SQIVND (reference sequence). V gave up 6 bases and J gave up 2 bases, with 14 bases separating them. This CDR3 has 15 amino acids. The CDR3 here is CASSITSSPYNEQFF. The CDR3 bases are TGTGCCAGTAGCATTACTAGTTCCCCCTACAATGAGCAGTTCTTC.

This chain connects TRBV6-1 to TRBJ2-6; TRBD1 agrees at 8 bases. The ends lost 3 bases at V and 3 bases at J; junction bases unmatched: 13. The CDR3 is 19 residues long. Germline V gives CDR1 MNHNS, CDR2 SASEGT. The CDR3 protein is CASSEVGGQAVFGANVLTF. For the CDR3, the DNA is TGTGCCAGCAGTGAGGTGGGGGGACAGGCTGTCTTTGGGGCCAACGTCCTGACTTTC.

This chain links TRBV19 with TRBJ1-5; D is unclear. V gave up 3 bases and J gave up 3 bases, with 9 bases separating them. CDR1 and CDR2 from the germline V gene are LNHDA and SQIVND (reference sequence). There are 14 residues in the CDR3. Written as DNA, the CDR3 is TGTGCCAGTAGTATCAGCGGCTTCAATCAGCCCCAGCATTTT. This gives the protein CASSISGFNQPQHF.

V usage is TRBV28 and J usage is TRBJ1-5; D gene unclear. This CDR3 region has 15 residues. V was trimmed by 5 bases and J by 5 bases, leaving 16 bases between them. Germline CDR1 is MDHEN and CDR2 is SYDVKM. CDR3 protein: CASSEPYPSDQPQHF. The CDR3 DNA reads as TGTGCCAGCAGTGAGCCCTACCCTTCGGATCAGCCCCAGCATTTT.

The J gene is TRBJ2-7, the V gene TRBV28, with no clear D. Trimming pared 6 bases from V and 2 bases from J, leaving 14 bases between. The CDR3 contains 14 residues. Germline V lookup: CDR1 MDHEN, CDR2 SYDVKM. CDR3 residues: CASSDRGRPYEQYF. The CDR3 DNA follows: TGTGCCAGCAGCGACCGTGGCAGGCCCTACGAGCAGTACTTC.

This clone was detected a few times. The chain joins TRBV10-3 to TRBJ1-5; TRBD1 aligns across 7 bases. This CDR3 region has 14 residues. From germline, CDR1 is ENHRY and CDR2 SYGVKD. V shed 6 bases and J 7 bases; nucleotides not matched to a gene: 9. CDR3 nucleotides: TGTGCCATCAGCCTCGACAGGGCGCGGCAGCCCCAGCATTTT. This encodes CAISLDRARQPQHF.

This clone was counted once. This chain uses TRBV2 with TRBJ2-7; 8 nucleotides line up with TRBD1. The CDR3 runs 15 residues. Germline V lookup: CDR1 SNHLY, CDR2 FYNNEI. Losses at the gene ends were 7 bases for V and 2 bases for J; bases not matched to a gene: 10. CDR3 residues: CASNPLGQGAYEQYF. The CDR3 DNA reads TGTGCCAGCAACCCCCTCGGACAGGGAGCCTACGAGCAGTACTTC.

The genes are TRBV7-8 and TRBJ2-1; no clear D gene. CDR1 is SGHVS and CDR2 is FQNEAQ in the germline V gene. The CDR3 loop spans 15 amino acids. V lost 1 base and J lost 0, with 7 bases in between. The CDR3 region is CASSLVSGSYNEQFF. The CDR3 coding sequence is TGTGCCAGCAGCTTAGTGTCCGGCTCCTACAATGAGCAGTTCTTC.

The chain links TRBV11-2 to TRBJ2-3, with D uncertain. Germline CDR1 reads SGHAT; CDR2 reads FQNNGV. The V and J ends lost 1 base and 2 bases respectively, with 7 bases between them. The length of the CDR3 is 14 residues. This CDR3 reads CASSLGGYTDTQYF. CDR3 DNA sequence: TGTGCCAGCAGCTTAGGCGGTTACACAGATACGCAGTATTTT.

This chain uses TRBV15 with TRBJ1-4, with 9 bases fitting TRBD1. The CDR3 length is 17 residues. Germline-derived CDR1 and CDR2 are LNHNV and YYDKDF (reference sequence). After removal of 1 base from V and 11 bases from J, the junction contained 14 bases not matched to a gene. CDR3: CATSRARDREGNGKLFF. CDR3 bases: TGTGCCACCAGCAGAGCCCGGGACAGGGAAGGGAATGGCAAACTGTTTTTT.

This sequence joins TRBV6-5 and TRBJ1-6; a possible D gene is TRBD1 (6 bases). The V end was cut by 5 bases, the J end by 3 bases, with 11 bases between. The germline CDR1 and CDR2 sequences are MNHEY and SVGAGI. The CDR3 length is 15 residues. In nucleotides, the CDR3 is TGTGCCAGCAGTCAAGGACAGTTCTATAATTCACCCCTCCACTTT. Its protein is CASSQGQFYNSPLHF.

V gene TRBV7-9 combines with J gene TRBJ2-2; 7 nucleotides line up with TRBD1. The ends lost 5 bases at V and 2 bases at J; junction bases unmatched: 8. Germline CDR1 and CDR2: SEHNR and FQNEAQ (reference sequence). The CDR3 extends over 16 amino acids. As DNA, the CDR3 is TGTGCCAGCAGCCGACGGGACAGACTAAACACCGGGGAGCTGTTTTTT. Translating it yields CASSRRDRLNTGELFF.

The gene calls are TRBV6-1 and TRBJ2-7; TRBD2 agrees at 7 bases. Germline CDR1 reads MNHNS; CDR2 reads SASEGT. The CDR3 is 13 amino acids. V was clipped by 5 bases and J by 2 bases; unmatched bases: 3. CDR3 in DNA: TGTGCCAGCAGTTGGACTAGGACCTACGAGCAGTACTTC. This gives the protein CASSWTRTYEQYF.

The chain is built from TRBV19 and TRBJ1-3; tentatively, D is TRBD1 (6 bases). Trimming shortened V by 10 bases and J by 2 bases, and 24 bases separated the two germline ends. Looked up from germline, CDR1 is LNHDA and CDR2 is SQIVND (reference sequence). This CDR3 contains 17 residues. The CDR3 sequence: CAKEPGQGLGAGNTIYF. The CDR3 nucleotides read TGTGCCAAGGAACCGGGACAAGGGCTTGGAGCTGGAAACACCATATATTTT.

The genes are TRBV27 and TRBJ2-7; 7 bases match TRBD1. The CDR3 has 13 amino acids. In germline, CDR1 is MNHEY, CDR2 SMNVEV (reference sequence). Trimming removed 5 bases from V and 1 base from J; junction bases left unmatched: 2. The CDR3: CASSRDRSYEQYF. The CDR3 DNA reads TGTGCCAGCAGTCGGGACAGATCCTACGAGCAGTACTTC.

In nucleotides, the CDR3 is TGCAGCGCCGTAACAGGGGAAGAGCAGTACTTC. Its protein is CSAVTGEEQYF. The rearrangement links TRBV29-1 to TRBJ2-7, with 7 bases lining up with TRBD1. Trimming cost V 7 bases and J 7 bases; bases outside gene matches: 7. CDR1 and CDR2 (germline): SQVTM, ANQGSEA. The CDR3 loop spans 11 amino acids.

This chain links TRBV6-1 with TRBJ2-1; 7 bases align to TRBD2. The germline CDR1 and CDR2 sequences are MNHNS and SASEGT. This CDR3 has 14 residues. The V gene end was trimmed by 8 bases and the J gene end by 7 bases; junction bases not matched to a gene: 11. The CDR3 DNA follows: TGTGCCAGCGCACAACTAGCGAGCGGTAATGAGCAGTTCTTC. Amino acids: CASAQLASGNEQFF.

The chain is built from TRBV27 and TRBJ2-1; unclear D gene. The CDR3 sequence is 14 residues long. With 0 bases removed from V and 5 bases from J, the gap between germline ends came to 8 bases. Germline V gene lookup returns CDR1 MNHEY and CDR2 SMNVEV (reference sequence). The CDR3 DNA is TGTGCCAGCAGTTTATCTCCAGGCAACAATGAGCAGTTCTTC. Its protein is CASSLSPGNNEQFF.